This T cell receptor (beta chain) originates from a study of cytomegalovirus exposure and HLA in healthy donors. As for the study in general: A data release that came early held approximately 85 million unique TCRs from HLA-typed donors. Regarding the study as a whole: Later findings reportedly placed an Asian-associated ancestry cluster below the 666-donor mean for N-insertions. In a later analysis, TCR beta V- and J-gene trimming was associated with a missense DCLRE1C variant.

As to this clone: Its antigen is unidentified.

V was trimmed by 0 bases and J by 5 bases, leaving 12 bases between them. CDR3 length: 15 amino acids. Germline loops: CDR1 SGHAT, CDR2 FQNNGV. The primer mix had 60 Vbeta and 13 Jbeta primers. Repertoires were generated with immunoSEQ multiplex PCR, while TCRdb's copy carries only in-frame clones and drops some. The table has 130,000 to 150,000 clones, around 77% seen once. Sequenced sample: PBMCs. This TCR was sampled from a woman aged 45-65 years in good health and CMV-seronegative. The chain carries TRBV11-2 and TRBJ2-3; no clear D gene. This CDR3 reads CASSLEGGHGDTQYF. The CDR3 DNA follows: TGTGCCAGCAGCTTAGAAGGTGGGCACGGAGATACGCAGTATTTT.